The entry below gives a single TCR beta chain sequence along with its context. This clonotype came up a few times. Its target antigen remains unknown. No qualities accompany the bases; no much larger clone lies one base away. These data belong to a study of blood T cells in healthy people across ages (dated by TCRdb to the mid-2010s). General notes on the study: In model experiments, template switching captured about one uniquely barcoded TCR beta cDNA molecule for every two T cells. Using deep sequencing normalized with unique cDNA molecular identifiers, the study measured how TCR beta repertoire diversity changes with age. For two donors (one aged 18 to 29 and one aged 80 or older), the study analyzed two additional independent replicas of 1 million unique cDNA reads from the same blood draw. Donors of different ages were randomly distributed across sequencing lanes to avoid experimental bias. Four age groups were formed from the donors: young (average approximately 15 years), middle-aged (approximately 39), aged (over 55) and long-lived (82). Broader findings and caveats from the paper: Because donor CMV infection status was unknown, age-related changes in expanded clonotypes were potentially confounded. Total diversity estimates from one million sequenced T cells were considered lower bounds and underestimates. The percentage of naive T cells measured by flow cytometry correlated strongly with observed TCR beta diversity. Conclusive comparison of naive and antigen-experienced compartments was prevented by the profiling of bulk unsorted PBMCs. The long-lived group showed more naive CD4+ T cells, fewer expanded clones and increased TCR diversity than the aged group, suggesting age selection. As age increased, observed TCR beta diversity per million T cells dropped in a roughly linear way, and a significant reduction was already evident by age about 40.

The donors were roughly 40 Caucasian individuals from Russia, aged 6 to 90 years, who were systemically healthy. Each donor gave around 9.5 milliliters of peripheral blood, collected into EDTA-treated Vacutainer tubes. PBMCs were isolated by Ficoll-Paque density-gradient centrifugation, with at least 6 million obtained per sample. Trizol reagent was used to extract total RNA from the PBMCs, yielding at least 6 micrograms per sample. The percentages of naive CD45RAhigh/CD27high T cells were determined by flow cytometry on a PBMC aliquot from every donor. Libraries came from 5' RACE. Sequencing was carried out with an Illumina HiSeq 2500. A second PCR of about 7 to 12 cycles was performed with a sample-barcoded 5' primer and a J-beta primer mix. Each TCR beta cDNA molecule received a unique molecular identifier from a template-switch 5' adaptor carrying 12 random nucleotides. Each sample yielded at least 3 million CDR3-containing paired-end reads. First-strand cDNA synthesis was performed from all RNA using the Mint cDNA synthesis kit, with priming by a TRBC-specific oligonucleotide. After uracil-DNA glycosylase treatment, a first 18-cycle PCR used universal primers M1SS and BC2_uni_R on all cDNA. The source study handled its data this way. Normalization of each sample was performed by random selection of 1 million high-quality reads, each carrying a distinct molecular identifier. Reads with shared molecular identifiers were discarded instead of being binned into consensus sequences. MiTCR, with a Q25 quality threshold and the strictest error-elimination algorithm, was used for CDR3 identification, clonotype clustering and error correction. A nonparametric unseen species model with Euler transformation was used to estimate a lower bound on total TCR beta diversity. The public sequencing data were trimmed at Q25 with fastp and processed into clonotypes with MiXCR by TCRdb, which kept only in-frame beta chains. Under each unique CDR3 protein, matching rows form one entry showing the most common genes and DNA. None of the V and J calls come from the authors' own analysis; TCRdb made them. This sample lists about 770,000 distinct CDR3 sequences; more than 40% were detected once. The ten largest clones add up to roughly 19% of the sample.

This clonotype was obtained from a man in his 60s in good health. Sequences were obtained from blood.

The DNA sequence is as follows: TGCGCCAGCAGCCAGTCAGGGGCTGGGGCCAACGTCCTGACTTTC. It translates to CASSQSGAGANVLTF. The rearranged chain carries TRBV4-1 and TRBJ2-6, and possibly TRBD1, on 6 matching bases. CDR1 MGHRA and CDR2 YSYEKL were looked up in the germline V gene. The germline ends are 8 bases apart after V is trimmed by 3 bases and J by 2 bases. There are 15 amino acids in the CDR3, from cysteine to phenylalanine inclusive. The entry retains the CDR3 DNA only, 45 bases that are in frame from base 1.